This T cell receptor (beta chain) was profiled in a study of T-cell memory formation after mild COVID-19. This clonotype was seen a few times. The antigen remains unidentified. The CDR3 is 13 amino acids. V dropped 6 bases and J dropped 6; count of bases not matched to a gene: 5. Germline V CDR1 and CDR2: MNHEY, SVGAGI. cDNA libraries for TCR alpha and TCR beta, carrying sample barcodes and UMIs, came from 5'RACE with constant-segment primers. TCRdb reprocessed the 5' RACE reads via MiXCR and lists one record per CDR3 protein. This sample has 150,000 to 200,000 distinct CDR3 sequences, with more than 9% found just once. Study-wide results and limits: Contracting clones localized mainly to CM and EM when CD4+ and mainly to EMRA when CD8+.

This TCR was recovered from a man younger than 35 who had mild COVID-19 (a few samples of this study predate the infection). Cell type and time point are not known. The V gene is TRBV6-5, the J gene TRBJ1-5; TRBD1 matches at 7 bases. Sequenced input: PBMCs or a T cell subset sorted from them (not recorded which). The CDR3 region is CASRQGPGQPQHF. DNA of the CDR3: TGTGCCAGCAGACAGGGGCCTGGTCAGCCCCAGCATTTT.